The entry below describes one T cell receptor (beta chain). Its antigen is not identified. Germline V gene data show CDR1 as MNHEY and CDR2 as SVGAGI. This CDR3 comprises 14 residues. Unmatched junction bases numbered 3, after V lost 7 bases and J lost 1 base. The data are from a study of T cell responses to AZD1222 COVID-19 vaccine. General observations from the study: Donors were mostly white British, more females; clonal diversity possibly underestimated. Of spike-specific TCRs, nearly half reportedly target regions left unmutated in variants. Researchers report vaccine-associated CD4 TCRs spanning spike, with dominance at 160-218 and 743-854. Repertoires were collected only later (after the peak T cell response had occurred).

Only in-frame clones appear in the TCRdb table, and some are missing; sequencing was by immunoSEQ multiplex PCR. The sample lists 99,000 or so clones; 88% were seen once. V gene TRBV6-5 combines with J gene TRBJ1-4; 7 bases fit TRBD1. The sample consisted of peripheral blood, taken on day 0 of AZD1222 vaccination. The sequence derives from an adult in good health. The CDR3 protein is CASTDRETNEKLFF. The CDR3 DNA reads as TGTGCCAGCACCGACAGGGAAACTAATGAAAAACTGTTTTTT.